The sequence of this T cell receptor (beta chain) was determined in a study of vaccination and CD4 T cells after COVID-19. The sample's treatment: approximately nine-day PBMC culture with coronavirus spike peptide pools or control peptides (ViraFEST assay). ViraFEST used peptide pools to expand antigen-specific T cells before TCR sequencing. Half the medium was exchanged for fresh IL-2 medium on days 3 and 7. The Oncomine TCR Beta short-read assay was what sequenced the DNA obtained from cultured CD4+ T cells. TCRdb recomputed calls from the PCR reads with MiXCR, one row per CDR3 protein. This table holds approximately 16,000 distinct CDR3 sequences, 21% found once. With respect to this clonotype: Its specificity is not known.

Germline loops: CDR1 KGHDR, CDR2 SFDVKD. V dropped 7 bases and J dropped 6 bases, with 12 bases sitting between them. This CDR3 is 12 amino acids long. The material sequenced was CD4+ T cells from blood, cultured in vitro, taken before SARS-CoV-2 vaccination. The rearrangement uses TRBV24-1 and TRBJ2-7; D may match TRBD1 or TRBD2 (6 bases each). This receptor was taken from a human donor who received a COVID-19 vaccine. CDR3: CATRSRGGEQYF. In nucleotides, the CDR3 is TGTGCCACCAGGAGCAGGGGAGGCGAGCAGTACTTC.